Listed below are T cell receptor beta chains from one sample, sequenced in a study of blood T cell repertoires in COVID-19. Only in-frame clones appear in the TCRdb table, and some are missing; sequencing was by immunoSEQ multiplex PCR. This sample has 150,000 to 160,000 clones, with nearly 80% found just once. Specimen: peripheral blood. These TCRs come from an elderly man with acute or convalescent COVID-19. The conserved cysteine and the conserved F or W are not part of the CDR3 here.

v_gene,j_gene,CDR3aa
TRBV18,TRBJ1-1,ASSPASQGQYAEAF
TRBV5-1,TRBJ1-6,ASSPEGQGTSPLH
TRBV19,TRBJ1-5,ASRDTQQPQH
TRBV6-5,TRBJ1-2,ASSYSGGVDGYT
TRBV20-1,TRBJ1-5,SASLTGVGNQPQH
TRBV7-8,TRBJ1-1,ASSSGQGNTEAF
TRBV7-2,TRBJ2-2,ASSFSHNTGELF
TRBV5-4,TRBJ2-5,ASSYQDTETQY
TRBV3-1/TRBV3-2,TRBJ2-6,ASSRQGTGASGANVLT
TRBV7-2,TRBJ2-3,ASSLGGNTDTQY
TRBV6-5,TRBJ2-2,ASSNTGTTGELF
TRBV6-5,TRBJ2-1,ASSFDSRTNNEQF
TRBV6-2/TRBV6-3,TRBJ1-1,ASSFAIPGQGNTEAF
TRBV6-5,TRBJ1-1,ASSYGRNTEAF
TRBV9,TRBJ1-1,ASSVADRNTEAF
TRBV29-1,TRBJ1-2,SVDQTALNYGYT
TRBV11-2,TRBJ2-7,ASSLVGGSYEQY
TRBV10-3,TRBJ2-3,AISEFSSSTDTQY
TRBV5-1,TRBJ1-2,ASSPSGGNYGYT
TRBV5-6,TRBJ1-2,ASSRRTGVSGYT
TRBV18,TRBJ1-2,ASSPSSDYGYT
TRBV18,TRBJ1-5,ASSPQGQGNQPQH
TRBV19,TRBJ1-1,ASSIGQEIGGAF
TRBV7-2,TRBJ2-7,ASSSTGGFYEQY
TRBV4-2,TRBJ2-5,ASSPLSGGQETQY
TRBV5-1,TRBJ1-1,ASTYGLENMNTEAF
TRBV6-2/TRBV6-3,TRBJ1-2,ASSYSGTGVGYT
TRBV2,TRBJ2-7,ASNPGLAGAGEQY
TRBV27,TRBJ1-1,ASSLSGVPNTEAF
TRBV14,TRBJ2-1,ASSPISYNEQF
TRBV7-2,TRBJ1-3,ASSFTGYSGNTIY
TRBV6-4,TRBJ1-2,ASSSDRLNYGYT
TRBV6-1,TRBJ1-6,ASSERQGVSNSPLH
TRBV19,TRBJ2-5,ASGYQETQY
TRBV6-6,TRBJ2-6,ASRNRGSSGANVLT
TRBV6-5,TRBJ2-3,ASSYSEPTDTQY
TRBV29-1,TRBJ2-7,STASWGGEQY
TRBV11-3,TRBJ2-3,ASSPGTSGETDTQY
TRBV6-5,TRBJ1-5,ASSSPREIRQPQH
TRBV6-5,TRBJ2-1,ASTRPGLAAYEQF
TRBV7-9,TRBJ1-5,ASSADRGDQPQH
TRBV11-3,TRBJ2-2,ASSFSAPGGTGELF
TRBV14,TRBJ1-1,ASSQDEGAWNTEAF
TRBV4-1,TRBJ2-1,ASSRSDRPGEQF
TRBV10-3,TRBJ2-3,AISESGGTDTQY
TRBV5-4,TRBJ2-3,ASSGLAGGTDTQY
TRBV28,TRBJ2-3,ASSWTGDGTDTQY
TRBV7-2,TRBJ2-3,ASSHDRVSTDTQY
TRBV12-3/TRBV12-4,TRBJ1-1,ATELQARTEAF
TRBV11-2,TRBJ2-5,ASSSQDPRRETQY
TRBV24-1,TRBJ1-2,ATEGSLEGGDYGYT
TRBV28,TRBJ1-6,ASSSPGVDSPLH
TRBV25-1,TRBJ2-5,ASSEYTLGGTGQETQY
TRBV11-2,TRBJ1-2,ASSFRGPRRGRSYGYT
TRBV20-1,TRBJ1-1,SVIRNTEAF